The sequence of this T cell receptor (beta chain) was determined in a study of technical replicates of blood from a few donors. Profiled with immunoSEQ multiplex PCR; TCRdb holds only in-frame clones, not every one. The sample yields 75,000 to 95,000 clones, about 91% seen once. Germline lookup yields CDR1 SQVTM and CDR2 ANQGSEA. The CDR3 runs to 14 residues. Trimming shortened V by 2 bases and J by 0 bases, and 10 bases separated the two germline ends. The rearrangement links TRBV29-1 to TRBJ1-1; possibly TRBD1 for D (5 bases). Sequencing was done on a sample of T cells isolated from PBMCs. This TCR derives from a human donor in good health. For the CDR3, the DNA is TGCAGCGTTGAATTATGGACATTGAACACTGAAGCTTTCTTT. The encoded protein is CSVELWTLNTEAFF.